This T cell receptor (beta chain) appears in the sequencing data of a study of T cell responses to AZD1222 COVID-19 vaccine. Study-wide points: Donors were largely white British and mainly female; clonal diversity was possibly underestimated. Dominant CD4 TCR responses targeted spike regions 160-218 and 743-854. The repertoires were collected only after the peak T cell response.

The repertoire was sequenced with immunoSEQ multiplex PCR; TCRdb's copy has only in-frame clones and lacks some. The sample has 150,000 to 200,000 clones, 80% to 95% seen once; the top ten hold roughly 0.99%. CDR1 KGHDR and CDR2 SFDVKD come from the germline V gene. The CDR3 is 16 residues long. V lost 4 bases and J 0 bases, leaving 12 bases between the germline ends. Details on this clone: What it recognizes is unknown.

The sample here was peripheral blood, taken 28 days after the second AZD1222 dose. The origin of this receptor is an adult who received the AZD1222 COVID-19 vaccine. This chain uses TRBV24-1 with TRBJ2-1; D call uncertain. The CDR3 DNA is TGTGCCACCAGTGACGCCGAGGCCGGCTCCTACAATGAGCAGTTCTTC. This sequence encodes CATSDAEAGSYNEQFF.